This is a list of T cell receptor beta chains from one sample in a study of shared clonotypes between healthy human individuals. Clones were sequenced by immunoSEQ multiplex PCR, and TCRdb holds only the in-frame ones, with some missing. The sample lists around 2,000,000 clones, approximately 94% occurring once. Sequenced: naive CD8+ T cells sorted from blood. These receptors all come from a man aged 18 to 29 in good health. The CDR3 runs from the conserved cysteine through the conserved F or W. Each record gives: J gene, D gene, V gene, clone size, CDR3 protein, CDR3 DNA. A D gene is named only where the DNA matches it firmly. Rows give clone size only sometimes, using once, few, many, or a class for an expanded clone.

j_call: TRBJ2-2; d_call: .; v_call: TRBV25-1; clone_size: .; cdr3_aa: CASRGLPDVGELFF; cdr3_nt: TGTGCCAGCAGGGGTCTCCCTGATGTCGGGGAGCTGTTTTTT
j_call: TRBJ2-1; d_call: TRBD1; v_call: TRBV5-8; clone_size: .; cdr3_aa: CASSLDRYNEQFF; cdr3_nt: TGTGCCAGCAGTTTGGACAGGTACAATGAGCAGTTCTTC
j_call: TRBJ2-3; d_call: .; v_call: TRBV28; clone_size: .; cdr3_aa: CASSFRDGGTDTQYF; cdr3_nt: TGTGCCAGCAGTTTCAGGGACGGGGGAACAGATACGCAGTATTTT
j_call: TRBJ1-1; d_call: .; v_call: TRBV5-4; clone_size: few; cdr3_aa: CASSFPDGPTEAFF; cdr3_nt: TGTGCCAGCAGCTTCCCCGACGGGCCCACTGAAGCTTTCTTT
j_call: TRBJ1-3; d_call: .; v_call: TRBV6-5; clone_size: .; cdr3_aa: CASSYYLEDTIYF; cdr3_nt: TGTGCCAGCAGTTATTATTTAGAGGACACCATATATTTT
j_call: TRBJ2-7; d_call: TRBD2; v_call: TRBV7-6; clone_size: .; cdr3_aa: CASSSLMWPLAGGYEQYF; cdr3_nt: TGTGCCAGCAGCTCCCTAATGTGGCCACTAGCGGGAGGATACGAGCAGTACTTC
j_call: TRBJ1-6; d_call: .; v_call: TRBV7-6; clone_size: .; cdr3_aa: CASSLLLSYNSPLHF; cdr3_nt: TGTGCCAGCAGCTTGTTATTGTCCTATAATTCACCCCTCCACTTT
j_call: TRBJ2-7; d_call: .; v_call: TRBV28; clone_size: .; cdr3_aa: CASSLRAYEQYF; cdr3_nt: TGTGCCAGCAGTCTCCGGGCCTACGAGCAGTACTTC
j_call: TRBJ2-1; d_call: .; v_call: TRBV18; clone_size: .; cdr3_aa: CASSPLGNEQFF; cdr3_nt: TGTGCCAGCTCACCATTAGGAAATGAGCAGTTCTTC
j_call: TRBJ2-7; d_call: .; v_call: TRBV7-2; clone_size: once; cdr3_aa: CASSPTEAYEQYF; cdr3_nt: TGTGCCAGCAGTCCGACAGAAGCCTACGAGCAGTACTTC
j_call: TRBJ2-1; d_call: .; v_call: TRBV7-6; clone_size: .; cdr3_aa: CASSLATQSSYNEQFF; cdr3_nt: TGTGCCAGCAGCTTGGCCACCCAGAGCTCCTACAATGAGCAGTTCTTC
j_call: TRBJ2-3; d_call: .; v_call: TRBV28; clone_size: .; cdr3_aa: CASSSLPDTQYF; cdr3_nt: TGTGCCAGCAGTTCGCTTCCAGATACGCAGTATTTT
j_call: TRBJ2-7; d_call: .; v_call: TRBV4-3; clone_size: .; cdr3_aa: CASSQVWAGNYEQYF; cdr3_nt: TGCGCCAGCAGCCAAGTCTGGGCAGGGAACTACGAGCAGTACTTC
j_call: TRBJ1-2; d_call: .; v_call: TRBV5-6; clone_size: .; cdr3_aa: CASSLVAGGLYGYTF; cdr3_nt: TGTGCCAGCAGCTTGGTGGCAGGCGGGCTCTATGGCTACACCTTC
j_call: TRBJ2-7; d_call: .; v_call: TRBV4-3; clone_size: .; cdr3_aa: CASSQLRDGLYEQYF; cdr3_nt: TGCGCCAGCAGCCAACTCCGGGACGGATTGTACGAGCAGTACTTC
j_call: TRBJ2-1; d_call: .; v_call: TRBV9; clone_size: .; cdr3_aa: CASSEPPGADNEQFF; cdr3_nt: TGTGCCAGCAGCGAGCCCCCGGGAGCGGACAATGAGCAGTTCTTC
j_call: TRBJ1-1; d_call: .; v_call: TRBV30; clone_size: .; cdr3_aa: CASTVGLNTEAFF; cdr3_nt: TGTGCCTCAACGGTGGGGTTGAACACTGAAGCTTTCTTT
j_call: TRBJ1-4; d_call: .; v_call: TRBV10-2; clone_size: .; cdr3_aa: CASSDPGINEKLFF; cdr3_nt: TGCGCCAGCAGTGATCCGGGCATTAATGAAAAACTGTTTTTT
j_call: TRBJ2-7; d_call: .; v_call: TRBV7-9; clone_size: .; cdr3_aa: CASSFVRDGDEQYF; cdr3_nt: TGTGCCAGCAGCTTTGTAAGGGACGGCGACGAGCAGTACTTC
j_call: TRBJ1-4; d_call: .; v_call: TRBV6-1; clone_size: .; cdr3_aa: CASSERQGVGEKLFF; cdr3_nt: TGTGCCAGCAGTGAGAGGCAGGGCGTAGGTGAAAAACTGTTTTTT
j_call: TRBJ2-7; d_call: TRBD1; v_call: TRBV5-6; clone_size: .; cdr3_aa: CASSRYDRAYEQYF; cdr3_nt: TGTGCCAGCAGCCGATACGACAGGGCCTACGAGCAGTACTTC
j_call: TRBJ1-5; d_call: .; v_call: TRBV5-1; clone_size: .; cdr3_aa: CATPLCGGGNQPQHF; cdr3_nt: TGCGCCACCCCCTTGTGCGGGGGCGGCAATCAGCCCCAGCATTTT
j_call: TRBJ2-5; d_call: .; v_call: TRBV5-1; clone_size: .; cdr3_aa: CASQDRIYQETQYF; cdr3_nt: TGCGCCAGCCAAGACCGAATATACCAAGAGACCCAGTACTTC
j_call: TRBJ1-4; d_call: .; v_call: TRBV4-1; clone_size: .; cdr3_aa: CASSQAPRAPNEKLFF; cdr3_nt: TGCGCCAGCAGCCAAGCCCCTAGGGCACCAAATGAAAAACTGTTTTTT
j_call: TRBJ2-7; d_call: .; v_call: TRBV9; clone_size: .; cdr3_aa: CASSVEGQGSYEQYF; cdr3_nt: TGTGCCAGCAGCGTAGAAGGGCAGGGGTCCTACGAGCAGTACTTC
j_call: TRBJ2-5; d_call: TRBD1; v_call: TRBV29-1; clone_size: .; cdr3_aa: CSVAGTGQETQYF; cdr3_nt: TGCAGCGTCGCCGGGACAGGGCAAGAGACCCAGTACTTC
j_call: TRBJ2-1; d_call: TRBD2; v_call: TRBV10-2; clone_size: once; cdr3_aa: CASREPGLAGELEQFF; cdr3_nt: TGCGCCAGCAGGGAACCGGGACTAGCGGGAGAACTTGAGCAGTTCTTC
j_call: TRBJ1-5; d_call: .; v_call: TRBV2; clone_size: .; cdr3_aa: CASSALSNQPQHF; cdr3_nt: TGTGCCAGCAGTGCGCTCAGCAATCAGCCCCAGCATTTT
j_call: TRBJ2-5; d_call: TRBD2; v_call: TRBV25-1; clone_size: .; cdr3_aa: CASSEYIRSGSGQETQYF; cdr3_nt: TGTGCCAGCAGTGAATATATTCGTAGCGGGAGTGGCCAAGAGACCCAGTACTTC
j_call: TRBJ2-5; d_call: TRBD2; v_call: TRBV6-5; clone_size: .; cdr3_aa: CASSYSTSGETQYF; cdr3_nt: TGTGCCAGCAGTTATTCCACTAGCGGAGAGACCCAGTACTTC
j_call: TRBJ1-1; d_call: .; v_call: TRBV19; clone_size: .; cdr3_aa: CASRQGSTEAFF; cdr3_nt: TGTGCCAGTAGACAGGGAAGCACTGAAGCTTTCTTT